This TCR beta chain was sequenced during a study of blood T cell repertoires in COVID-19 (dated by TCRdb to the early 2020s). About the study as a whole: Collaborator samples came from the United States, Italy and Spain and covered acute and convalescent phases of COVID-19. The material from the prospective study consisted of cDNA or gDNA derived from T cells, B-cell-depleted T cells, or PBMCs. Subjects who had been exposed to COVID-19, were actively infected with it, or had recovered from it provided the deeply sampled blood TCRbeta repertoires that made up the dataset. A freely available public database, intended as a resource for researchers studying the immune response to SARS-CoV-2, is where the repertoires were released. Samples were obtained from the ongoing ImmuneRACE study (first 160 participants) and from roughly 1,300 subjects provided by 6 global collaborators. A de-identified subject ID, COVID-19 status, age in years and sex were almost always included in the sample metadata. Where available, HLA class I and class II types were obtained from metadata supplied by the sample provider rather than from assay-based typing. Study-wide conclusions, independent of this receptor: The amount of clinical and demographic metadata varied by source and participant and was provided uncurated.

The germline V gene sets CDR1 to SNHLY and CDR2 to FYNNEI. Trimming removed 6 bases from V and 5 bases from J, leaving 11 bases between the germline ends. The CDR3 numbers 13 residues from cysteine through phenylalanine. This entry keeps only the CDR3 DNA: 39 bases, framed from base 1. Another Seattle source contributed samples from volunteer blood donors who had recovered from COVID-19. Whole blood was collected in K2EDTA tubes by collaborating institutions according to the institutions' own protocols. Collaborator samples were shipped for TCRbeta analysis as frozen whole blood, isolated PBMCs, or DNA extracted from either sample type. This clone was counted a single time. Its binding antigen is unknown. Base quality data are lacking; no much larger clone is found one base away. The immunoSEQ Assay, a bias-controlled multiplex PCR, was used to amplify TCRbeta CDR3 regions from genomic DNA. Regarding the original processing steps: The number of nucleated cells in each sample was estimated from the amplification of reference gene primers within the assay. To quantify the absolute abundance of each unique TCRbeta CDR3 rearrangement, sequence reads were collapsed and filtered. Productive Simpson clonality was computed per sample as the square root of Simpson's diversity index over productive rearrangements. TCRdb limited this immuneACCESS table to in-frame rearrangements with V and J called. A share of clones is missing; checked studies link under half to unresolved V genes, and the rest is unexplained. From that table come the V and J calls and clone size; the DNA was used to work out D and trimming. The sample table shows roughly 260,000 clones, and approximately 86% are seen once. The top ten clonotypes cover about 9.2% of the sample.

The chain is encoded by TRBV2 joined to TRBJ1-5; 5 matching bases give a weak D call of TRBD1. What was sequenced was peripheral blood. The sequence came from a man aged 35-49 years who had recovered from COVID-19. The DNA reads TGTGCCAGCAGGGGGCAGTCCGATCAGCCCCAGCATTTT. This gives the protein CASRGQSDQPQHF.